This TCR beta chain was identified during a study of T cell repertoires in cytomegalovirus infection (dated 2019 in TCRdb). Turning to the overall study: Donor HLA type was relevant to the analysis, as public TCR beta signatures indicated carriage of CMV infection together with the matching HLA type.

TCRdb shows the sequencer as Illumina HiSeq 1500. The public reads were quality trimmed at Q25 with fastp and then assembled into clones with MiXCR by TCRdb, keeping productive beta chains. All rows with the same CDR3 protein become a single entry with the most common DNA and genes. This sample comprises about 450,000 distinct CDR3 sequences, around 32% of them detected only once. The ten largest make up roughly 15% of the sample. General findings and caveats noted by the study authors: In the ex vivo response, HLA-C-restricted CMV-specific TCR beta clonotypes were dominant, and in two of eight donors the single most frequent clonotype came from this HLA-C-restricted group. Carriers of CMV infection plus the relevant HLA type were discriminated by the cumulative frequency of public TCR beta family members in the study cohort and in an independent approximately 350-donor cohort.

The germline V gene supplies CDR1 SGHVS and CDR2 FNYEAQ. From the cysteine through the phenylalanine, the CDR3 covers 15 amino acids. The read is trimmed to its CDR3 DNA, 45 bases read in frame from base 1. Of note for this clonotype: Its antigen is not yet known. With a much larger clone just one base away, this may be a read error.

The sequenced material came from PBMCs. The chain was built from TRBV7-6 and TRBJ1-6; 10 of the junction bases match TRBD1. This TCR came from a human donor in good health (CMV status not recorded). Some clones in this sample may be carry-over from other donors' samples. The DNA is TGTGCCAGCAGCCCCGCCGGGACAGGGGAATCACCCCTCCAATTT. This translates into CASSPAGTGESPLQF.